A selection of T cell receptor beta chains follows, all from one sample in a study of shared clonotypes between healthy human individuals. Generated by immunoSEQ multiplex PCR, the TCRdb table keeps only in-frame clones and is missing some. The profile covers a few hundred thousand clones, with about nine tenths appearing a single time and around 15% taken by the ten largest. Sequencing used memory CD8+ T cells sorted from blood. These receptors were taken from a man aged 18-30 years in good health. The CDR3 runs from the conserved cysteine through the conserved F or W. A D gene is named only where the DNA matches it firmly. Some rows mark clone size as missing; the rest say once, few, many or name a class of expanded clone.

clone_size	v_call	j_call	d_call	cdr3_nt	cdr3_aa
NA	TRBV4-1	TRBJ2-7	NA	TGCGCCAGCAGCCAAGTATTCTCCCGCGGACAGCCCTACGAGCAGTACTTC	CASSQVFSRGQPYEQYF
NA	TRBV7-9	TRBJ1-1	NA	TGTGCCAGCAGCTTACTCTTGGGGCGGAACACTGAAGCTTTCTTT	CASSLLLGRNTEAFF
NA	TRBV13	TRBJ2-3	TRBD2	TGTGCCAGCAGCTTCGTGTTGGGAGGGCCGGAGTGGGCAGATACGCAGTATTTT	CASSFVLGGPEWADTQYF
NA	TRBV9	TRBJ2-5	NA	TGTGCCAGCAGCACCCAGGGTAGCGGACTTTTAGAGACCCAGTACTTC	CASSTQGSGLLETQYF
NA	TRBV7-2	TRBJ1-1	NA	TGTGCCAGCAGCTTAGAAGCGGGTGTAAGATGGACTGAAGCTTTCTTT	CASSLEAGVRWTEAFF
NA	TRBV4-1	TRBJ1-6	NA	TGCGCCAGCAGCCAAGAACCGGGGGCTGGGTCACCCCTCCACTTT	CASSQEPGAGSPLHF
NA	TRBV7-9	TRBJ1-2	NA	TGTGCCAGCAGCCCCCTCTCCCGACAGATTCTCAACTATGGCTACACCTTC	CASSPLSRQILNYGYTF
NA	TRBV11-2	TRBJ1-2	NA	TGTGCCAGCAGCTCCGGGTGGGATGGCTACACCTTC	CASSSGWDGYTF
NA	TRBV5-1	TRBJ2-7	TRBD1	TGCGCCAGCAGCTCCCCTAGTGGGACAGGGACCTACGAGCAGTACTTC	CASSSPSGTGTYEQYF
NA	TRBV10-3	TRBJ2-7	TRBD2	TGTGCCATCAGTGGGAGGCTAGCGGGGGAACCCGTCCACGAGCAGTACTTC	CAISGRLAGEPVHEQYF
NA	TRBV5-6	TRBJ2-7	TRBD2	TGTGCCAGCAGCTTGCAATGGGAGGGCCTCCGACTCGAGCAGTACTTC	CASSLQWEGLRLEQYF
NA	TRBV18	TRBJ1-1	TRBD1	TGTGCCAGCTCACCTACGCCGGGACAGGGGGCCTCTGAAGCTTTCTTT	CASSPTPGQGASEAFF
once	TRBV10-2	TRBJ2-3	TRBD2	TGCGCCAGCCGCGGACTAGCGGGGACAGATACGCAGTATTTT	CASRGLAGTDTQYF
NA	TRBV5-6	TRBJ2-7	NA	TGTGCCAGCAGCTTGGTGGGACTTAAAACCTACGAGCAGTACTTC	CASSLVGLKTYEQYF
NA	TRBV11-2	TRBJ2-3	NA	TGTGCCAGCAGCGCCTCCGGGACCTCGCAGTATTTT	CASSASGTSQYF
NA	TRBV7-6	TRBJ1-1	NA	TGTGCCAGCAGCTTAGTTGGGGACATGAACACTGAAGCTTTCTTT	CASSLVGDMNTEAFF
NA	TRBV2	TRBJ2-7	NA	TGTGCCAGCAGCACAAACCCTGGGAGCGACGAGCAGTACTTC	CASSTNPGSDEQYF
NA	TRBV10-2	TRBJ2-2	TRBD2	TGCGCCAGCGTATGGACTAGTCTTTCCGGGGAGCTGTTTTTT	CASVWTSLSGELFF
NA	TRBV6-5	TRBJ1-2	NA	TGTGCCAGCAGTTACTCGCCAGCACACATTTACTATGGCTACACCTTC	CASSYSPAHIYYGYTF
NA	TRBV9	TRBJ1-2	NA	TGTGCCAGCAGCGTAGGAAAGGGTTTGGACTATGGCTACACCTTC	CASSVGKGLDYGYTF
NA	TRBV15	TRBJ1-1	NA	TGTGCCACCAGGCGGGGCAGGGAAGGTGGGAACACTGAAGCTTTCTTT	CATRRGREGGNTEAFF
NA	TRBV29-1	TRBJ2-2	NA	TGCAGCGTTTACTTTCCTGGGTACACCGGGGAGCTGTTTTTT	CSVYFPGYTGELFF
NA	TRBV4-1	TRBJ1-5	TRBD1	TGCGCCAGCAGCCAAGAAGGGGGCCAGGCGCAGCCCCAGCATTTT	CASSQEGGQAQPQHF
NA	TRBV6-5	TRBJ1-1	NA	TGTGCCAGCAGTTACTCGTACGGGAACACTGAAGCTTTCTTT	CASSYSYGNTEAFF
NA	TRBV2	TRBJ1-4	TRBD1	TGTGCCAGCAGAGGGACAGGGCATGAAAAACTGTTTTTT	CASRGTGHEKLFF
once	TRBV4-3	TRBJ2-1	TRBD2	TGCGCCAGCAGCGTTGACCGGCCGGGACTAGGGTACAATGAGCAGTTCTTC	CASSVDRPGLGYNEQFF
NA	TRBV6-6	TRBJ2-5	TRBD2	TGTGCCAGCAGTTACTGGGCTAGCGGGAGCGAAGAGACCCAGTACTTC	CASSYWASGSEETQYF
NA	TRBV5-6	TRBJ1-5	NA	TGTGCCAGCAGCTTGGGTTGGGTCCAACAGCCCCAGCATTTT	CASSLGWVQQPQHF
NA	TRBV7-9	TRBJ1-1	NA	TGTGCCAGCAGCCAAGGACAGAACACTGAAGCTTTCTTT	CASSQGQNTEAFF
NA	TRBV5-5	TRBJ2-7	TRBD2	TGTGCCAGCAGCTTGGAGGCGGGAGGGCCTGATTGGTACTTC	CASSLEAGGPDWYF
NA	TRBV6-5	TRBJ2-7	NA	TGTGCCAGCAGTTACGACAGCTACGAGCAGTACTTC	CASSYDSYEQYF
once	TRBV27	TRBJ2-7	TRBD1	TGTGCCAGCAGTTTATTAGGGGGACAGGGGGCCTACGAGCAGTACTTC	CASSLLGGQGAYEQYF
NA	TRBV5-1	TRBJ1-6	TRBD1	TGCGCCAGCAGCTTGGATAAGCTCCGGGACAGGGGTGTGACCTCCTATAATTCACCCCTCCACTTT	CASSLDKLRDRGVTSYNSPLHF
NA	TRBV15	TRBJ2-7	TRBD1	TGTGCCACCAGCATCGGACAGGGGAGCTCCTACGAGCAGTACTTC	CATSIGQGSSYEQYF
NA	TRBV2	TRBJ1-2	TRBD1	TGTGCCAGCGATTGGACAGGAGACACCTTC	CASDWTGDTF
NA	TRBV2	TRBJ2-5	TRBD2	TGTGCCAGCATGGATCCGGGACTATTCGTGACCCAGTACTTC	CASMDPGLFVTQYF
NA	TRBV7-9	TRBJ2-5	TRBD1	TGTGCCAGCAGCTTTACAGGGGGCCTTCAAGAGACCCAGTACTTC	CASSFTGGLQETQYF
NA	TRBV28	TRBJ2-7	NA	TGTGCCAGCAGTATCTCCGCCGACGAGCAGTACTTC	CASSISADEQYF
NA	TRBV4-1	TRBJ1-2	NA	TGCGCCAGCAGCCATCCCATAGCGGGCCCTAACTATGGCTACACCTTC	CASSHPIAGPNYGYTF
NA	TRBV10-2	TRBJ2-3	TRBD2	TGCGCCAGCGTAGGACTAGCGGGCGCCACAGATACGCAGTATTTT	CASVGLAGATDTQYF
NA	TRBV5-6	TRBJ1-2	TRBD1	TGTGCCAGCAGCGAACAGGGGAGCTATGGCTACACCTTC	CASSEQGSYGYTF
NA	TRBV27	TRBJ2-7	NA	TGTGCCAGCAGTTCCACAGGGCGTACCCCCTACGAGCAGTACTTC	CASSSTGRTPYEQYF
NA	TRBV25-1	TRBJ2-5	TRBD1	TGTGCCAGCAGTGTGGGACAGGGTCAAGAGACCCAGTACTTC	CASSVGQGQETQYF
NA	TRBV7-2	TRBJ2-2	TRBD1	TGTGCCAGCAGCATCGGACAGGGATACACCGGGGAGCTGTTTTTT	CASSIGQGYTGELFF
NA	TRBV28	TRBJ1-1	TRBD1	TGTGCCAGCAGTTTATCTCCAGGGGGGAACACTGAAGCTTTCTTT	CASSLSPGGNTEAFF
NA	TRBV4-1	TRBJ1-3	NA	TGCGCCAGCAGCCAAGATAGGCCACTTATAGCGACCATATATTTT	CASSQDRPLIATIYF
NA	TRBV13	TRBJ1-2	TRBD1	TGTGCCAGCAGCTTAGAGGGCGACAGGGTAACTAACTATGGCTACACCTTC	CASSLEGDRVTNYGYTF
NA	TRBV7-2	TRBJ2-7	NA	TGTGCCAGCAGCTTGAGCTGGGATTCTCTCTCCTACGAGCAGTACTTC	CASSLSWDSLSYEQYF
few	TRBV4-3	TRBJ2-7	TRBD2	TGCGCCAGCAGCCAAGATCAGATAGCGGGAGTTCGGTACTTC	CASSQDQIAGVRYF
NA	TRBV27	TRBJ2-7	NA	TGTGCCAGCGCCGTACAGGGTTTATACGAGCAGTACTTC	CASAVQGLYEQYF
NA	TRBV30	TRBJ1-1	NA	TGTGCCTGGACATGGAAGATGGGCGCTGAAGCTTTCTTT	CAWTWKMGAEAFF
NA	TRBV2	TRBJ2-4	NA	TGTGCCAGCAGGACGGACTTAGCCAAAAACATTCAGTACTTC	CASRTDLAKNIQYF
once	TRBV7-5	TRBJ2-7	NA	TGTGCCAGAAGCAGACGGGACAGGGACGGCTCCTACGAGCAGTACTTC	CARSRRDRDGSYEQYF